The clone carrying this TCR beta chain was picked up many times. The antigen is unknown. When ophthalmopathy did not progress within 18 months, Graves' hyperthyroidism was considered stable. The data were obtained in a study of T cells in Graves' hyperthyroidism and ophthalmopathy. Notes on the study in general: Ophthalmopathy was model-predicted a median around 6.1 months pre-onset.

V lost 1 base and J lost 4; bases outside the gene matches: 7. Germline assignment: CDR1 SEHNR and CDR2 FQNEAQ (reference sequence). CDR3 length equals 17 residues. Template material for amplifying TCR beta CDR3 regions consisted of RNA transcripts. HTBI primers were the set used in a first-round RT-PCR of the TCR CDR3. TCRdb used MiXCR to reprocess the multiplex PCR reads, holding one entry per CDR3 protein. Seen here are approximately 330,000 distinct CDR3 sequences, under 25% observed once, and the top ten hold over 45%. The V and J genes are TRBV7-9 and TRBJ1-1, with 12 bases identical to TRBD1. The receptor was isolated from a woman in her fifties or sixties with Graves' hyperthyroidism. What was sequenced was blood. CDR3 nucleotides: TGTGCCAGCAGCTTAGTTGTCGGGACAGGGGGCGTCACTGAAGCTTTCTTT. Its translation is CASSLVVGTGGVTEAFF.